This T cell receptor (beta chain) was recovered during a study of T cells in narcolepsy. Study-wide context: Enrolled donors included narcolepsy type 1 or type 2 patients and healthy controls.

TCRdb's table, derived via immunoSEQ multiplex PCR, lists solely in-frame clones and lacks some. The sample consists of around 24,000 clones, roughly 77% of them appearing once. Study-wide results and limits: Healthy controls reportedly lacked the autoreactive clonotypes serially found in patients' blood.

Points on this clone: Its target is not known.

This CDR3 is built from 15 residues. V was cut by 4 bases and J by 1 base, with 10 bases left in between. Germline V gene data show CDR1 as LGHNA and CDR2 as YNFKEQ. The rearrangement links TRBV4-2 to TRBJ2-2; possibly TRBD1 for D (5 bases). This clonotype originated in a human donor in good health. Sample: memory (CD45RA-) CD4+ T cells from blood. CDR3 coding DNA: TGTGCCAGCAGCCTAGGACACGGGAACACCGGGGAGCTGTTTTTT. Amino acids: CASSLGHGNTGELFF.